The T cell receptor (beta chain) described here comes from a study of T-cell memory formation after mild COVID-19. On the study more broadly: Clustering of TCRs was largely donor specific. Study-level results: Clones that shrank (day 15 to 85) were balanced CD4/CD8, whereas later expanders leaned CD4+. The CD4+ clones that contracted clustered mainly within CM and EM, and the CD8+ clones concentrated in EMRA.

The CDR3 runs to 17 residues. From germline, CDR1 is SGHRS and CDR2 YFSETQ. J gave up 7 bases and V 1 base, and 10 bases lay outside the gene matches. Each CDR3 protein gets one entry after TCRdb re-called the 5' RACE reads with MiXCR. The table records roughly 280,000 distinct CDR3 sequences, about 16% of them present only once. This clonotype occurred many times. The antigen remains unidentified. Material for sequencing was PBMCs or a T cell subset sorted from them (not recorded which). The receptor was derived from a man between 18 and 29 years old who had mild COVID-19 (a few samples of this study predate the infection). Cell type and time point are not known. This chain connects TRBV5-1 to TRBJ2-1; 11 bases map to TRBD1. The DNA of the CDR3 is TGCGCCAGCAGCTTGACCGGGTGGACAGGGGGCCGGAATGAGCAGTTCTTC. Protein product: CASSLTGWTGGRNEQFF.